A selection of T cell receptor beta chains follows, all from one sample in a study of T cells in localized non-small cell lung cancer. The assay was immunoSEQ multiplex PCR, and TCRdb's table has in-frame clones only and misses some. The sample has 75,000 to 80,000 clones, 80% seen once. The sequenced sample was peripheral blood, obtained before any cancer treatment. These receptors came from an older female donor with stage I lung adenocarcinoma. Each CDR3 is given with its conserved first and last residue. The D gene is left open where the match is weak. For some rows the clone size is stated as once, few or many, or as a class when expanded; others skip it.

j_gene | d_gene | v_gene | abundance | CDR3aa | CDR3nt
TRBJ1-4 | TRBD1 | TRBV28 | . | CASSLMDRSEKLFF | TGTGCCAGCAGTTTAATGGACAGGTCTGAAAAACTGTTTTTT
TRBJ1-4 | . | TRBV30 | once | CAWSLGAFNEKLFF | TGTGCCTGGAGTCTAGGGGCCTTTAATGAAAAACTGTTTTTT
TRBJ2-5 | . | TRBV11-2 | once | CASSPVGRETQYF | TGTGCCAGCAGCCCCGTGGGACGAGAGACCCAGTACTTC
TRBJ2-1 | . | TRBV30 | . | CAWRAPSSYNEQFF | TGTGCCTGGAGGGCACCGAGCTCCTACAATGAGCAGTTCTTC
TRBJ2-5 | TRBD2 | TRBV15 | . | CATSKREYQETQYF | TGTGCCACCAGCAAGCGGGAGTACCAAGAGACCCAGTACTTC
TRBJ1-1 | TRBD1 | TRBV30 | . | CAWRGQGVWTEAFF | TGTGCCTGGAGGGGACAGGGGGTATGGACTGAAGCTTTCTTT
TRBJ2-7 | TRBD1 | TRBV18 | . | CASSPRTGDEQYF | TGTGCCAGCTCACCACGGACAGGGGACGAGCAGTACTTC
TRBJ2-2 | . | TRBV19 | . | CASSETGTANTGELFF | TGTGCCAGTAGTGAGACCGGGACTGCGAACACCGGGGAGCTGTTTTTT
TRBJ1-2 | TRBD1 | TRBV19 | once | CASRTGGPSYGYTF | TGTGCCAGCCGTACAGGGGGCCCGAGCTATGGCTACACCTTC
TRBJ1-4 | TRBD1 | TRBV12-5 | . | CASGFPTGGATNEKLFF | TGTGCTAGTGGTTTTCCCACAGGGGGCGCAACTAATGAAAAACTGTTTTTT
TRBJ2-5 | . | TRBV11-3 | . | CASSQLTGPGETQYF | TGTGCCAGCAGCCAGTTGACAGGTCCTGGGGAGACCCAGTACTTC
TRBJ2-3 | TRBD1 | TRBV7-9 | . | CASRPGQGSTDTQYF | TGTGCCAGCAGACCGGGACAGGGGAGCACAGATACGCAGTATTTT
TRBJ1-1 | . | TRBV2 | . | CASAEGATGTEAFF | TGTGCCAGCGCAGAGGGCGCTACGGGCACTGAAGCTTTCTTT
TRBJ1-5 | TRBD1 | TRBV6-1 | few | CASSAGTGGIGNQPQHF | TGTGCCAGCAGTGCCGGGACAGGGGGTATCGGCAATCAGCCCCAGCATTTT
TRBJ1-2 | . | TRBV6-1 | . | CARGGRGYGYTF | TGTGCCAGAGGGGGGCGCGGCTATGGCTACACCTTC
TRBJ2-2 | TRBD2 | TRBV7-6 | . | CASSLSGGGTGELFF | TGTGCCAGCAGCCTAAGCGGGGGGGGCACCGGGGAGCTGTTTTTT
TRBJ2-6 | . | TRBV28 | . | CASSLNVGGANVLTF | TGTGCCAGCAGTTTAAACGTTGGAGGGGCCAACGTCCTGACTTTC
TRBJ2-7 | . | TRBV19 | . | CASSWQVSYEQYF | TGTGCCAGTAGCTGGCAGGTGAGCTACGAGCAGTACTTC
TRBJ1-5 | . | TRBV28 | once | CASNVGHSNQPQHF | TGTGCCAGCAATGTGGGACATAGCAATCAGCCCCAGCATTTT
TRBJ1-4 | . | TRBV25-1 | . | CASSLRGPSEKLFF | TGTGCCAGCAGTCTACGGGGACCAAGCGAAAAACTGTTTTTT
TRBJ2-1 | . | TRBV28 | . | CASSSAAKVHNEQFF | TGTGCCAGCAGTTCGGCGGCAAAGGTTCACAATGAGCAGTTCTTC
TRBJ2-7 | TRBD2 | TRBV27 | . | CASSLGLVYEQYF | TGTGCCAGCAGTTTGGGACTAGTCTACGAGCAGTACTTC
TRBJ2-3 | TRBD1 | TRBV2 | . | CASSRDRGRADTQYF | TGTGCCAGCAGCCGGGACAGGGGGCGCGCAGATACGCAGTATTTT
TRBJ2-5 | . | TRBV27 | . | CASSTGDGRETQYF | TGTGCCAGCAGTACAGGGGACGGGAGAGAGACCCAGTACTTC
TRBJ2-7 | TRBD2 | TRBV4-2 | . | CASSQAGTSGYEQYF | TGTGCCAGCAGCCAAGCCGGGACTAGCGGGTACGAGCAGTACTTC
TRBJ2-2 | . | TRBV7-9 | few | CASSLQQNTGELFF | TGTGCCAGCAGCTTACAGCAGAACACCGGGGAGCTGTTTTTT
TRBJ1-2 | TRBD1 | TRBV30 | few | CAWRAGQGAYGYTF | TGTGCCTGGAGGGCGGGACAGGGGGCCTATGGCTACACCTTC
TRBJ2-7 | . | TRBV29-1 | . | CSVTASSYEQYF | TGCAGCGTTACAGCTAGCTCCTACGAGCAGTACTTC
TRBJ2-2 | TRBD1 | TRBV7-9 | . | CASSSRDRVAGELFF | TGTGCCAGCAGCTCCCGGGACAGGGTCGCCGGGGAGCTGTTTTTT
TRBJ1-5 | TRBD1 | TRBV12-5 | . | CASGVTGGKFQPQHF | TGTGCTAGTGGTGTAACAGGGGGCAAGTTTCAGCCCCAGCATTTT
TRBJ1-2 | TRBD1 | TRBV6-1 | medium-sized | CASSTGGAVYGYTF | TGTGCCAGCAGTACAGGGGGCGCGGTCTATGGCTACACCTTC
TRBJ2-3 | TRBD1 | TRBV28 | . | CASSPDRGDTQYF | TGTGCCAGCAGTCCGGACAGGGGAGATACGCAGTATTTT
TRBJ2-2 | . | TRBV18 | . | CASSPRGVQWGAGELFF | TGTGCCAGCTCACCACGAGGCGTACAGTGGGGAGCCGGGGAGCTGTTTTTT
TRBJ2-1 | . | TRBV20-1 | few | CSARVATEQFF | TGCAGTGCTAGAGTAGCGACCGAGCAGTTCTTC
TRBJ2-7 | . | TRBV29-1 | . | CSVQGTYEQYF | TGCAGCGTTCAGGGGACCTACGAGCAGTACTTC
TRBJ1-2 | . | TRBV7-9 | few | CASSREGQYGYTF | TGTGCCAGCAGCCGCGAGGGACAATATGGCTACACCTTC
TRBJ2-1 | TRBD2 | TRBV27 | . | CASSLELAGVYNEQFF | TGTGCCAGCAGTTTAGAACTAGCGGGAGTGTACAATGAGCAGTTCTTC
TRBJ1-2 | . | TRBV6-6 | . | CASSVGQFNYGYTF | TGTGCCAGCAGCGTCGGACAGTTTAACTATGGCTACACCTTC
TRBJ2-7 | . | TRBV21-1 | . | CASSKGGASSYEQYF | TGTGCCAGCAGCAAAGGGGGGGCTAGCTCCTACGAGCAGTACTTC
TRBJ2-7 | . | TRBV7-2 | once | CASSPAGTQSSYEQYF | TGTGCCAGCAGCCCGGCCGGGACCCAGAGCTCCTACGAGCAGTACTTC
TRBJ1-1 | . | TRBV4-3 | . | CASSTTEDTEAFF | TGCGCCAGCAGTACCACAGAGGACACTGAAGCTTTCTTT
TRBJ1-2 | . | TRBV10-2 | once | CASSELSGRGGYTF | TGCGCCAGCAGTGAGTTATCCGGCAGGGGCGGCTACACCTTC
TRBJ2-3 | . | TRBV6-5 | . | CASSTGTLTDTQYF | TGTGCCAGCAGTACTGGGACCCTCACAGATACGCAGTATTTT
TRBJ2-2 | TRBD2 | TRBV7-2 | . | CASSPQAGGSTGELFF | TGTGCCAGCAGCCCTCAAGCGGGAGGGAGCACCGGGGAGCTGTTTTTT
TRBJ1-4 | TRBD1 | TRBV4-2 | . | CASSPITGGTNEKLFF | TGTGCCAGCAGCCCGATAACAGGGGGGACTAATGAAAAACTGTTTTTT
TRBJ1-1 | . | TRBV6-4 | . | CASSAQENTEAFF | TGTGCCAGCAGTGCTCAAGAGAACACTGAAGCTTTCTTT
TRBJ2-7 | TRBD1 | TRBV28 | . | CASSSTGEGQYF | TGTGCCAGCAGTTCGACAGGGGAAGGACAGTACTTC
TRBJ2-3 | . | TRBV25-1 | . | CASSGPLGGASTDTQYF | TGTGCCAGCAGTGGTCCCTTAGGAGGGGCTAGCACAGATACGCAGTATTTT
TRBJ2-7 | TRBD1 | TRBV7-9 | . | CASSRRTGKEEQYF | TGTGCCAGCAGCAGACGGACAGGGAAGGAAGAGCAGTACTTC
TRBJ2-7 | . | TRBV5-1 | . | CASSRGPTYEQYF | TGCGCCAGCAGCCGCGGTCCAACCTACGAGCAGTACTTC
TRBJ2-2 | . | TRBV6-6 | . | CASSSSSHGELFF | TGTGCCAGCAGTTCCTCTAGCCACGGGGAGCTGTTTTTT
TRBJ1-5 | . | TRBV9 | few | CASSVGPGTFNQPQHF | TGTGCCAGCAGCGTGGGTCCAGGGACCTTCAATCAGCCCCAGCATTTT
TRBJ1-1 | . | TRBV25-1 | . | CASSLQGGNTEAFF | TGTGCCAGCAGTCTACAGGGAGGGAACACTGAAGCTTTCTTT
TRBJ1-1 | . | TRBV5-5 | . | CASSFFGLQNTEAFF | TGTGCCAGCAGCTTTTTTGGACTCCAGAACACTGAAGCTTTCTTT
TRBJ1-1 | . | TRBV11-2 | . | CASSLRQLEAFF | TGTGCCAGCAGCCTTAGACAGTTAGAAGCTTTCTTT